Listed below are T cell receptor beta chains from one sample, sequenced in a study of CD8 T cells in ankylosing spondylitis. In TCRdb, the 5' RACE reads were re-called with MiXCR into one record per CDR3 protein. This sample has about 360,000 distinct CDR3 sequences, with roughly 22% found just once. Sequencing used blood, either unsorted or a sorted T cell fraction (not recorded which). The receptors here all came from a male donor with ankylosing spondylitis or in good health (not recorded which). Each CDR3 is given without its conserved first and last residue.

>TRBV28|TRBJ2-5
ASSSVGGGAGAQY
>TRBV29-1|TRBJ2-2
SVEDRAGTNTGELF
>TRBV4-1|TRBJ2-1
ASSRELSGGGINEQF
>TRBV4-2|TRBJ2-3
ASSQNPRGTTDTQY
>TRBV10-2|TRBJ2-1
ASSDGVYEQF
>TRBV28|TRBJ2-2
ASSRRDRERTGELF
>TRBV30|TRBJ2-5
VTGQDGTQY
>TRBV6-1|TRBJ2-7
ATSPGQGYYEQY
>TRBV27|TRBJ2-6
ASSWDSGANVLT
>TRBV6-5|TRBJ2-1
ASSYSFRRDNEQF
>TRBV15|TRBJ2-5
ATSRDQYDGHDLQSQETQY
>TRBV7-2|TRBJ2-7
ASSLPGVEQY
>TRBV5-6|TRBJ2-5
ASSFSGLDITQETQY
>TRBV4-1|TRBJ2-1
ASSQTSGEGNEQF
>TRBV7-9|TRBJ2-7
ASSGGGGRIYEQY
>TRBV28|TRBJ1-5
ASSLEPGSPQH
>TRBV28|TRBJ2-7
ASSTKLGREWYEQY
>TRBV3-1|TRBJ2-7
ASTSTGTGIYEQY
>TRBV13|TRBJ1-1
AILGQGGTEAF
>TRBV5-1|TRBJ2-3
ASSLGGGVAETDTQY
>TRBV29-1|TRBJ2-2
SVDLSGAATGELF
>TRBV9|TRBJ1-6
ASSVGGQGGDSPLH
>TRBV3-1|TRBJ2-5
ASSATRGDPTQETQY
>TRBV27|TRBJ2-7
ASSLLAGTTYEQY